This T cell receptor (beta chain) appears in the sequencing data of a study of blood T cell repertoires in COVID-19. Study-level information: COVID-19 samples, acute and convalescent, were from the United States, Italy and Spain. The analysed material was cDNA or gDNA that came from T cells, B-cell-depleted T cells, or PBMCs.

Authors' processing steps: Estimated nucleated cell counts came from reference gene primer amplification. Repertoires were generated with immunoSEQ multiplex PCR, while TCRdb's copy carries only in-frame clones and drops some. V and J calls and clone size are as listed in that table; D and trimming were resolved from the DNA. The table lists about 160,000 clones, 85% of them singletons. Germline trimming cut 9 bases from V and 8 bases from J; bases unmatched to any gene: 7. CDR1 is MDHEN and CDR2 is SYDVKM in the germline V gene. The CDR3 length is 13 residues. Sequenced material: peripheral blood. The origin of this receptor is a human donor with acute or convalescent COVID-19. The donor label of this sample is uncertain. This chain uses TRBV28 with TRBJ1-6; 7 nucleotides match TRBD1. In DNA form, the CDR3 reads TGTGCCAGTCAGGAGGGGGCTGATTCACCCCTCCACTTT. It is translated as CASQEGADSPLHF.